This T cell receptor (beta chain) was recorded in a study of human T cells and chemical hapten exposure. MiXCR, applied by TCRdb to the RACE reads, yields one record per CDR3 protein. This table has approximately 400,000 distinct CDR3 sequences, less than 6.5% appearing once. This clonotype has only a few counts. Time point denoted: pre-sensitization, week 0. As to treatment: therapeutic diphenylcyclopropenone sensitization with weekly scalp DPC. This CDR3 region has 17 residues. Trimming removed 1 base from V and 0 bases from J; junction bases left unmatched: 3. CDR1 and CDR2 (germline): MNHEY, SVGAGI.

This TCR was recovered from a woman in her 50s with alopecia areata. Some clones in this sample may be carry-over from other donors' samples. The sample in question was whole blood, obtained in connection with sensitization to the hapten diphenylcyclopropenone (DPC). This rearrangement joins TRBV6-5 to TRBJ2-6; TRBD2 agrees at 7 bases. DNA of the CDR3: TGTGCCAGCAGTTACTTCCCGGGGGGCTCTGGGGCCAACGTCCTGACTTTC. Its protein product is CASSYFPGGSGANVLTF.